These 28 T cell receptor beta chains originate from one sample sequenced in a study of blood T cell repertoires in COVID-19. The method was immunoSEQ multiplex PCR; TCRdb's version includes in-frame clones alone and lacks a portion of them. The repertoire has some 120,000 clones, 60% to 85% of them found once; the top ten carry approximately 0.79%. Input material: peripheral blood. Every receptor here comes from a human donor with acute or convalescent COVID-19. The donor label of this sample is uncertain.

In DNA, the CDR3 is TGTGCCAGTATTGAATACAGGGGCACTGAAGCTTTCTTT. Its translation is CASIEYRGTEAFF. The V and J genes are TRBV19 and TRBJ1-1; 7 bases match TRBD1. The CDR3 runs 13 residues. CDR1 is LNHDA and CDR2 is SQIVND in the germline V gene (reference sequence). With V trimmed by 7 bases and J by 4 bases, 6 bases remained unmatched.

The gene calls are TRBV27 and TRBJ1-5; D is ambiguous. CDR3 length: 15 residues. V was clipped by 2 bases and J by 3 bases, with 11 bases between them. Germline V gene data show CDR1 as MNHEY and CDR2 as SMNVEV (reference sequence). The CDR3, as DNA: TGTGCCAGCAGTTTAAGGCGGGGTCCCAATCAGCCCCAGCATTTT. Residues: CASSLRRGPNQPQHF.

The chain is built from TRBV5-8 and TRBJ2-1; 8 nucleotides line up with TRBD2. The V and J ends lost 5 bases and 7 bases, in that order; junction bases with no gene match: 14. Germline V lookup: CDR1 SGHTS, CDR2 YDEGEE. This CDR3 is 16 amino acids long. The CDR3 coding sequence is TGTGCCAGCAGGTTCCCGGCGGGGGGCACGTGGAATGAGCAGTTCTTC. It codes for CASRFPAGGTWNEQFF.

The chain combines TRBV20-1 with TRBJ2-5, with 9 bases fitting TRBD2. Germline-derived CDR1 and CDR2 are DFQATT and SNEGSKA (reference sequence). The CDR3 consists of 15 residues. Trimming removed 3 bases from V and 4 bases from J; junction bases left unmatched: 9. For the CDR3, the DNA is TGCAGTGCTAGTGGAGCGGGGGGACCGGGAGAGACCCAGTACTTC. Amino acids: CSASGAGGPGETQYF.

The count of this clone is one. This chain connects TRBV9 to TRBJ2-3; D ambiguous. The germline V gene has CDR1 SGDLS and CDR2 YYNGEE. The V gene lost 2 bases and the J gene lost 3 bases, with 7 bases spanning the gap. The CDR3 has 13 amino acids. The CDR3 DNA reads TGTGCCAGCAGCGTGGCCCAGACAGATACGCAGTATTTT. Protein product: CASSVAQTDTQYF.

The rearrangement joins TRBV6-5 to TRBJ2-3; D is perhaps TRBD2 (5 bases). The V end lost 5 bases, the J end lost 8 bases, and 17 bases lay between the germline ends. This CDR3 region has 14 residues. The germline gives CDR1 MNHEY, CDR2 SVGAGI. Here the CDR3 DNA reads TGTGCCAGCAGTAAGGATAGGAGGTTTCGTACGCAGTATTTT. This sequence encodes CASSKDRRFRTQYF.

The CDR3 loop reads CASSPTGTGVYNSPLHF. The CDR3 nucleotides read TGTGCCAGCAGCCCGACCGGGACAGGGGTCTATAATTCACCCCTCCACTTT. The rearrangement links TRBV5-5 to TRBJ1-6; 10 bases align to TRBD1. The germline gives CDR1 SGHKS, CDR2 YYEKEE (reference sequence). Trimming at V came to 4 bases and at J to 3 bases, leaving 7 bases not matched to a gene. The CDR3 has 17 amino acids.

The genes are TRBV7-8 and TRBJ1-2; D ambiguous. The V end was cut by 3 bases, the J end by 6 bases, with 11 bases between. The length of the CDR3 is 13 residues. Looked up from germline, CDR1 is SGHVS and CDR2 is FQNEAQ. This chain's CDR3 is CASSLAGADGYTF. The CDR3 nucleotides are TGTGCCAGCAGCTTGGCGGGAGCGGATGGCTACACCTTC.

In its sample, this clone was seen a few times. The rearrangement uses TRBV2 and TRBJ2-3; weak D call: TRBD1 (5 bases). V gave up 6 bases and J gave up 4 bases, with 26 bases separating them. In germline, CDR1 is SNHLY, CDR2 FYNNEI. The length of the CDR3 is 18 residues. CDR3 in amino acids: CASSQRKDGHSDADTQYF. The CDR3 nucleotides read TGTGCCAGCAGCCAACGCAAGGACGGACACAGTGATGCAGATACGCAGTATTTT.

This rearrangement joins TRBV12-3 or TRBV12-4 to TRBJ2-3; D is uncertain. With 3 bases removed from V and 7 bases from J, the gap between germline ends came to 5 bases. The CDR3 spans 11 residues. In DNA form, the CDR3 reads TGTGCCAGCAGTTTGGAGAATACGCAGTATTTT. Its protein is CASSLENTQYF.

This clone has only one observation. This chain links TRBV4-1 with TRBJ2-3; 7 bases map to TRBD2. This CDR3 is built from 18 residues. Trimming took 1 base from V and 3 from J; bases not matched to a gene: 13. Germline CDR1 is MGHRA and CDR2 is YSYEKL. The CDR3 region has the DNA TGCGCCAGCAGCCAAGGCCTTTACGGGGGGACTGGAACAGATACGCAGTATTTT. Translating gives CASSQGLYGGTGTDTQYF.

The table lists this clone with a count of one. The V call is TRBV11-2, the J call TRBJ1-4; possible D gene TRBD1, 5 bases. Germline CDR1 SGHAT, CDR2 FQNNGV. V was trimmed by 5 bases and J by 7 bases, leaving 14 bases between them. The CDR3 is 14 amino acids. CDR3 nucleotide sequence: TGTGCCAGCAGCCGTGGGGCCTCCTTTGAAAAACTGTTTTTT. It specifies CASSRGASFEKLFF.

The gene calls are TRBV14 and TRBJ2-5, with 7 bases that match TRBD1. V shed 1 base and J 0 bases; nucleotides not matched to a gene: 5. This CDR3 has 16 amino acids. Germline-derived CDR1 and CDR2 are SGHDN and FVKESK. The CDR3 spells CASSQGTGLYQETQYF. The CDR3 DNA is TGTGCCAGCAGCCAAGGGACAGGATTGTACCAAGAGACCCAGTACTTC. Together with reference TRBV14 and TRBJ2-5, the CDR3 gives the full variable domain: EAGVTQFPSHSVIEKGQTVTLRCDPISGHDNLYWYRRVMGKEIKFLLHFVKESKQDESGMPNNRFLAERTGGTYSTLKVQPAELEDSGVYFCASSQGTGLYQETQYFGPGTRLLVL.

The rearrangement joins TRBV5-1 to TRBJ1-2, with D unclear. The CDR3 length is 15 residues. V lost 0 bases and J 4 bases, leaving 13 bases between the germline ends. The V gene's germline CDR1 is SGHRS and CDR2 YFSETQ. CDR3 DNA: TGCGCCAGCAGCTTGGTTGCTCGGGGTGGCTATGGCTACACCTTC. Its translation: CASSLVARGGYGYTF.

The chain combines TRBV5-6 with TRBJ2-7; tentative D call: TRBD1 (5 bases). V was pared by 1 base and J by 0 bases, with 11 bases between. CDR3 size: 15 residues. Germline V gene data show CDR1 as SGHDT and CDR2 as YYEEEE. This chain's CDR3 is CASSLPGWSSYEQYV. CDR3 DNA sequence: TGTGCCAGCAGCTTGCCAGGGTGGAGCTCCTACGAGCAGTACGTC.

This chain uses TRBV5-1 with TRBJ1-2; TRBD1 agrees at 7 bases. The CDR3 has 16 amino acids. Germline V lookup: CDR1 SGHRS, CDR2 YFSETQ. Germline trimming cut 7 bases from V and 0 bases from J; bases unmatched to any gene: 12. The CDR3 DNA is TGCGCCAGCGGGCCGGGACAGCCATTCGCTAACTATGGCTACACCTTC. It codes for CASGPGQPFANYGYTF.

This clone came up a few times. This sequence joins TRBV30 and TRBJ1-5; tentatively, D is TRBD1 (6 bases). The V and J ends lost 0 bases and 6 bases respectively, with 12 bases between them. Per the germline V gene, CDR1 is GTSNPN and CDR2 is SVGIG (reference sequence). CDR3 length: 14 residues. For the CDR3, the DNA is TGTGCCTGGAGTGTAAAAACAGGGAGTCAGCCCCAGCATTTT. Translating gives CAWSVKTGSQPQHF. The full variable domain, its missing parts supplied by reference TRBV30 and TRBJ1-5, is SQTIHQWPATLVQPVGSPLSLECTVEGTSNPNLYWYRQAAGRGLQLLFYSVGIGQISSEVPQNLSASRPQDRQFILSSKKLLLSDSGFYLCAWSVKTGSQPQHFGDGTRLSIL.

The rearrangement uses TRBV29-1 and TRBJ2-7, with D tentatively TRBD2 (6 bases). Germline V gene data show CDR1 as SQVTM and CDR2 as ANQGSEA. Trimming pared 4 bases from V and 1 base from J, leaving 17 bases between. The CDR3 extends over 15 amino acids. CDR3 in amino acids: CSVGGKGTGSYEQYF. The CDR3 DNA sequence: TGCAGCGTTGGGGGTAAAGGGACTGGGTCCTACGAGCAGTACTTC.

The sample holds a few counts of this clone. The rearrangement links TRBV7-2 to TRBJ1-4, with 9 bases identical to TRBD1. This CDR3 is 13 amino acids long. CDR1 is SGHTA, CDR2 FQGNSA, per germline. The ends lost 1 base at V and 10 bases at J; junction bases unmatched: 1. In DNA, the CDR3 is TGTGCCAGCAGCTTAGGACAGGGGGGAAAACTGTTTTTT. Its protein is CASSLGQGGKLFF.

V gene TRBV7-2 combines with J gene TRBJ2-6; D unclear. Germline lookup yields CDR1 SGHTA and CDR2 FQGNSA. This CDR3 comprises 17 residues. The V end lost 0 bases, the J end lost 0 bases, and 9 bases lay between the germline ends. The CDR3 DNA sequence: TGTGCCAGCAGCTTAGCTGGCAGGCGCTCTGGGGCCAACGTCCTGACTTTC. Protein: CASSLAGRRSGANVLTF. Looking up the rest from reference TRBV7-2 and TRBJ2-6 gives the full variable domain: GAGVSQSPSNKVTEKGKDVELRCDPISGHTALYWYRQSLGQGLEFLIYFQGNSAPDKSGLPSDRFSAERTGGSVSTLTIQRTQQEDSAVYLCASSLAGRRSGANVLTFGAGSRLTVL.

This clone was observed a single time. The DNA for the CDR3 is TGTGCCAGCAGTGCGGGATTCTCTGGAAACACCATATATTTT. Protein product: CASSAGFSGNTIYF. The chain couples TRBV2 to TRBJ1-3; no firm D call. Germline assignment: CDR1 SNHLY and CDR2 FYNNEI. The CDR3 has 14 residues. V lost 4 bases to trimming and J lost 0 bases, with 7 bases between them. Looking up the rest from reference TRBV2 and TRBJ1-3 gives the full variable domain: EPEVTQTPSHQVTQMGQEVILRCVPISNHLYFYWYRQILGQKVEFLVSFYNNEISEKSEIFDDQFSVERPDGSNFTLKIRSTKLEDSAMYFCASSAGFSGNTIYFGEGSWLTVV.

The table lists this clone with a few counts. This sequence joins TRBV6-5 and TRBJ2-5; 8 positions agree with TRBD1. Trimming cost V 5 bases and J 3 bases; bases outside gene matches: 2. Germline CDR1 is MNHEY and CDR2 is SVGAGI. This CDR3 comprises 13 residues. The CDR3 loop is CASSRTGKETQYF. DNA for the CDR3: TGTGCCAGCAGTCGGACAGGGAAAGAGACCCAGTACTTC.

V and J are TRBV6-1 and TRBJ2-2; D might be TRBD1 (5 bases). Between the trimmed V and J ends, which lost 2 bases and 9 bases, there was a span of 16 bases. Germline-derived CDR1 and CDR2 are MNHNS and SASEGT. The CDR3 covers 15 residues. The CDR3 protein is CASSESGQGGRELFF. The CDR3 DNA is TGTGCCAGCAGTGAATCAGGGCAGGGCGGCCGGGAGCTGTTTTTT.

V is TRBV30 and J is TRBJ1-1; a possible D gene is TRBD1 (5 bases). V lost 5 bases and J lost 0, with 13 bases in between. The germline gives CDR1 GTSNPN, CDR2 SVGIG (reference sequence). The length of the CDR3 is 14 residues. DNA for the CDR3: TGTGCCTGGGGGAGGGACTCCATGAACACTGAAGCTTTCTTT. Its protein is CAWGRDSMNTEAFF.

The chain links TRBV6-5 to TRBJ2-3; 7 nucleotides agree with TRBD2. Trimming took 5 bases from V and 6 from J; bases not matched to a gene: 11. The germline gives CDR1 MNHEY, CDR2 SVGAGI. The length of the CDR3 is 15 residues. CDR3 amino acids: CASSRNSGMRDTQYF. DNA for the CDR3: TGTGCCAGCAGTAGAAACAGCGGGATGAGGGATACGCAGTATTTT.

The genes are TRBV9 and TRBJ2-1; 8 bases are shared with TRBD2. The CDR3 length is 15 residues. J was trimmed by 0 bases and V by 5 bases; bases with no gene match: 4. Germline loops: CDR1 SGDLS, CDR2 YYNGEE. CDR3 in DNA: TGTGCCAGCAGGTCCGGGGGGGCCTCCTACAATGAGCAGTTCTTC. This codes for CASRSGGASYNEQFF.

V and J are TRBV6-6 and TRBJ2-5; 14 bases fit TRBD2. The CDR3 totals 20 residues. J lost 2 bases, V lost 5 bases, and 16 bases had no gene match. CDR1 is MNHNY and CDR2 is SVGAGI in the germline V gene (reference sequence). The CDR3 protein is CASSPHLTSGGASPQETQYF. The CDR3 DNA follows: TGTGCCAGCAGTCCCCACTTGACTAGCGGGGGGGCCTCACCTCAAGAGACCCAGTACTTC.

This clone was detected only once. The chain carries TRBV3-1 (or the pseudogene TRBV3-2) and TRBJ1-5; 8 positions agree with TRBD1. The CDR3 runs 14 residues. The germline V gene encodes CDR1 LGHDT and CDR2 YNNKEL (reference sequence). Trimming at V came to 3 bases and at J to 9 bases, leaving 7 bases not matched to a gene. Here the CDR3 DNA reads TGTGCCAGCAGCCAGGGACAGGTTCCACGGCCCCAGCATTTT. Translating gives CASSQGQVPRPQHF.